This is a list of T cell receptor beta chains from one sample in a study of response to subunit inactivated influenza vaccine. TCRdb passed the RT-PCR reads through MiXCR, listing each CDR3 protein once. The data show roughly 700,000 distinct CDR3 sequences, approximately 15% seen once. This sample comprised PBMCs from blood, obtained about 14 days before vaccination. The receptors were sampled from a man aged 45-65 years who received an inactivated influenza vaccine. The CDR3 runs from the conserved cysteine through the conserved F or W. D genes are given only for firm matches. The size of a clone is reported for some rows only, either as once, few or many, or as a class for expanded clones.

j_call clone_size cdr3_length d_call v_call cdr3_aa cdr3_nt
TRBJ2-5 few 14 TRBD1 TRBV5-1 CASRRGQTKETQYF TGCGCCAGCAGGAGGGGACAGACCAAAGAGACCCAGTACTTC
TRBJ2-6 NA 16 NA TRBV9 CASSEGVLSGANVLTF TGTGCCAGCAGCGAGGGGGTGCTCTCTGGGGCCAACGTCCTGACTTTC
TRBJ2-1 few 14 NA TRBV12-3/TRBV12-4 CASSSDGPANEQFF TGTGCCAGCAGTTCGGATGGCCCGGCGAATGAGCAGTTCTTC
TRBJ2-1 few 15 NA TRBV7-2 CASSLSGATKNIPFF TGTGCCAGCTCCCTTTCGGGGGCGACAAAAAATATTCCGTTCTTC
TRBJ2-3 NA 14 NA TRBV18 CASSVGQSTDTQYF TGTGCCAGCTCTGTAGGACAGAGCACAGATACGCAGTATTTT
TRBJ2-1 NA 16 TRBD1 TRBV13 CASSLGRQGGFNEQFF TGTGCCAGCAGCTTAGGCCGACAGGGGGGTTTTAATGAGCAGTTCTTC
TRBJ2-7 few 13 TRBD2 TRBV20-1 CSARLGGIGEQYF TGCAGTGCTAGGCTGGGGGGGATTGGCGAGCAGTACTTC
TRBJ2-5 few 12 NA TRBV29-1 CSTMADFGTQYF TGCTCAACAATGGCGGATTTCGGGACCCAGTACTTC
TRBJ2-2 few 16 NA TRBV7-2 CASSLKMVSNTGELFF TGTGCCAGCAGCTTAAAGATGGTGTCGAACACCGGGGAGCTGTTTTTT
TRBJ1-5 few 16 NA TRBV12-3/TRBV12-4 CASSLLGGGSNQPQHF TGTGCCAGCAGTTTATTGGGGGGCGGTAGCAATCAGCCCCAGCATTTT
TRBJ2-2 few 14 NA TRBV7-3 CASSGGAGTGELFF TGTGCCAGCAGCGGCGGGGCAGGCACCGGGGAGCTGTTTTTT
TRBJ1-2 NA 14 TRBD1 TRBV7-9 CASSFLDRAYGYTF TGTGCCAGCAGCTTCTTGGACAGGGCCTATGGCTACACCTTC
TRBJ2-3 few 15 NA TRBV5-1 CASSLTSLSTDTQYF TGCGCCAGCAGCTTGACGTCTCTTAGCACAGATACGCAGTATTTT
TRBJ1-2 few 15 NA TRBV7-9 CASSSSLREAYGYTF TGTGCCAGCAGCTCCTCCTTGCGTGAGGCATATGGCTACACCTTC
TRBJ2-7 NA 14 NA TRBV7-2 CASSLVRPVYEQYF TGTGCCAGCAGCTTAGTTAGGCCAGTTTACGAGCAGTACTTC
TRBJ2-7 few 14 TRBD1 TRBV20-1 CSARSRDRAYEQYF TGCAGTGCTAGATCCCGGGACAGGGCCTACGAGCAGTACTTC
TRBJ2-7 few 14 NA TRBV11-2 CASSLGNSVYEQYF TGTGCCAGCAGCTTAGGGAACTCCGTTTACGAGCAGTACTTC
TRBJ2-2 few 15 TRBD1 TRBV27 CASSFDRGNTGELFF TGTGCCAGCAGTTTCGACAGGGGGAACACCGGGGAGCTGTTTTTT
TRBJ2-1 few 14 TRBD2 TRBV12-3/TRBV12-4 CASSSKREYNEQFF TGTGCCAGCAGTTCCAAGCGGGAGTACAATGAGCAGTTCTTC
TRBJ2-7 many 13 TRBD1 TRBV2 CASSGTGSYEQYF TGTGCCAGCAGTGGGACAGGGTCCTACGAGCAGTACTTC
TRBJ2-1 few 15 TRBD2 TRBV7-2 CASSSLAGEGVEQFF TGTGCCAGCAGCTCCCTAGCGGGAGAGGGAGTTGAGCAGTTCTTC
TRBJ2-3 few 16 NA TRBV6-5 CASSYSIGTGTDTQYF TGTGCCAGCAGTTACTCTATCGGGACCGGCACAGATACGCAGTATTTT
TRBJ2-7 many 14 TRBD2 TRBV7-8 CASSLLLAGYEQYF TGTGCCAGCAGCTTACTCTTAGCGGGATACGAGCAGTACTTC
TRBJ2-1 few 19 TRBD2 TRBV6-2/TRBV6-3 CASSYHPVLAGGEMNEQFF TGTGCCAGCAGTTACCACCCGGTACTAGCGGGAGGTGAAATGAATGAGCAGTTCTTC
TRBJ1-4 few 13 TRBD1 TRBV2 CASSAGQGRDLFF TGTGCCAGCAGTGCCGGACAGGGGCGAGACCTGTTTTTT
TRBJ2-3 NA 17 TRBD2 TRBV20-1 CSASGASGRGYTDTQYF TGCAGTGCTAGCGGGGCTAGCGGGAGAGGGTACACAGATACGCAGTATTTT
TRBJ2-1 NA 14 NA TRBV10-3 CAITSEPLEGRAFF TGTGCCATCACCTCGGAGCCCCTCGAGGGGAGAGCGTTCTTC
TRBJ2-5 NA 15 NA TRBV7-9 CASSLGLRGPETQYF TGTGCCAGCAGCTTAGGCCTCCGGGGGCCCGAGACCCAGTACTTC
TRBJ2-1 few 14 NA TRBV19 CASSLLAVGDEQFF TGTGCCAGTAGTCTTTTGGCTGTCGGGGATGAGCAGTTCTTC
TRBJ2-7 NA 14 TRBD1 TRBV6-1 CASSLGQRTYEQYF TGTGCCAGCAGCCTGGGACAGCGCACCTACGAGCAGTACTTC
TRBJ2-1 few 17 NA TRBV4-3 CASSQDLGGQKYNEQFF TGCGCCAGCAGCCAAGATTTAGGGGGGCAGAAGTACAATGAGCAGTTCTTC
TRBJ2-1 few 16 TRBD1 TRBV7-2 CASSLGGTGGENEQFF TGTGCCAGCAGCTTAGGTGGGACAGGGGGCGAAAATGAGCAGTTCTTC
TRBJ2-7 few 14 NA TRBV7-9 CASSFFDRTDEQYF TGTGCCAGCAGCTTCTTTGACAGGACAGACGAGCAGTACTTC
TRBJ2-7 few 14 NA TRBV18 CASSPPGFPYEQYF TGTGCCAGCTCACCCCCAGGTTTTCCCTACGAGCAGTACTTC
TRBJ1-2 few 10 NA TRBV20-1 CSAQNYGYTF TGCAGTGCCCAGAACTATGGCTACACCTTC
TRBJ2-1 NA 14 TRBD2 TRBV5-1 CASSFSGSDNEQFF TGCGCCAGCAGCTTTAGCGGGAGCGACAATGAGCAGTTCTTC
TRBJ2-7 few 14 NA TRBV28 CASSLDTLGYEQYF TGTGCCAGCAGCTTGGACACCCTCGGCTACGAGCAGTACTTC
TRBJ1-3 NA 15 NA TRBV20-1 CSAKARIITGNTIYF TGCAGTGCTAAGGCCCGTATTATTACTGGAAACACCATATATTTT
TRBJ2-7 NA 13 NA TRBV20-1 CSAEEYTNYEQYF TGCAGTGCTGAAGAATACACGAACTACGAGCAGTACTTC
TRBJ2-3 NA 16 TRBD2 TRBV28 CASSPTSGKSTDTQYF TGTGCCAGCAGTCCGACTAGCGGTAAAAGCACAGATACGCAGTATTTT
TRBJ1-1 few 14 NA TRBV20-1 CSARGFVGRREAFF TGCAGTGCTAGAGGCTTTGTGGGGCGGAGAGAAGCTTTCTTT
TRBJ2-5 few 14 NA TRBV7-2 CASSQGGGKQTQYF TGTGCCAGCAGCCAGGGGGGGGGGAAACAGACCCAGTACTTC
TRBJ2-7 few 14 NA TRBV28 CASSLGYIIYEQYF TGTGCCAGCAGTTTGGGCTATATAATCTACGAGCAGTACTTC
TRBJ2-1 NA 13 TRBD2 TRBV10-3 CATLAGTDNEQFF TGTGCCACCTTAGCGGGGACCGACAATGAGCAGTTCTTC
TRBJ1-1 many 14 NA TRBV28 CASSLYGGTTEAFF TGTGCCAGCAGTTTATATGGCGGGACCACTGAAGCTTTCTTT
TRBJ1-1 few 14 NA TRBV5-1 CASKPGTSNTEAFF TGCGCCAGCAAACCCGGGACATCAAACACTGAAGCTTTCTTT
TRBJ2-3 few 15 TRBD2 TRBV7-2 CASSLGLANTDTQYF TGTGCCAGCAGCCTGGGACTAGCGAACACAGATACGCAGTATTTT
TRBJ2-5 many 15 NA TRBV4-3 CASTSLRDHQETQYF TGCGCCAGCACCTCCCTTAGGGACCACCAAGAGACCCAGTACTTC
TRBJ2-7 NA 16 TRBD1 TRBV28 CASSSGQGATLGEQYF TGTGCCAGCAGTTCAGGACAGGGGGCCACACTCGGCGAGCAGTACTTC
TRBJ2-2 few 17 NA TRBV7-9 CASSLGTTPANTGELFF TGTGCCAGCAGCTTAGGGACTACCCCCGCGAACACCGGGGAGCTGTTTTTT
TRBJ2-3 few 15 TRBD2 TRBV28 CASVAGAPSTDTQYF TGTGCCAGCGTAGCGGGGGCCCCTAGCACAGATACGCAGTATTTT
TRBJ2-1 few 16 TRBD2 TRBV14 CASSTRSGRGNNEQFF TGTGCCAGCAGCACGCGAAGCGGGAGGGGTAACAATGAGCAGTTCTTC
TRBJ2-1 few 12 NA TRBV28 CASSLPQGTGIF TGTGCCAGCAGTTTGCCTCAGGGTACCGGGATCTTC
TRBJ2-3 few 12 NA TRBV6-2/TRBV6-3 CASRTNADTQYF TGTGCCAGTAGAACGAATGCAGATACGCAGTATTTT
TRBJ2-2 NA 15 TRBD1 TRBV15 CATGRGQGKTGELFF TGTGCCACCGGGAGGGGACAGGGGAAGACCGGGGAGCTGTTTTTT
TRBJ1-4 few 15 NA TRBV12-3/TRBV12-4 CASSLVAGVEEKLFF TGTGCCAGCAGTTTGGTTGCAGGGGTGGAGGAAAAACTGTTTTTT
TRBJ2-7 NA 15 NA TRBV20-1 CSASPVVYGLYEQYF TGCAGTGCTAGCCCCGTAGTGTATGGCCTCTACGAGCAGTACTTC
TRBJ2-2 many 14 TRBD1 TRBV5-1 CASSLGGNTGELFF TGCGCCAGCAGCCTAGGGGGCAACACCGGGGAGCTGTTTTTT
TRBJ2-5 NA 16 TRBD2 TRBV5-1 CASSLVGIAGQETQYF TGCGCCAGCAGCCTGGTGGGCATAGCGGGACAAGAGACCCAGTACTTC
TRBJ2-4 NA 18 TRBD2 TRBV4-3 CASSQDVQRETGQNIQYF TGCGCCAGCAGCCAAGATGTTCAGCGGGAGACTGGCCAGAACATTCAGTACTTC